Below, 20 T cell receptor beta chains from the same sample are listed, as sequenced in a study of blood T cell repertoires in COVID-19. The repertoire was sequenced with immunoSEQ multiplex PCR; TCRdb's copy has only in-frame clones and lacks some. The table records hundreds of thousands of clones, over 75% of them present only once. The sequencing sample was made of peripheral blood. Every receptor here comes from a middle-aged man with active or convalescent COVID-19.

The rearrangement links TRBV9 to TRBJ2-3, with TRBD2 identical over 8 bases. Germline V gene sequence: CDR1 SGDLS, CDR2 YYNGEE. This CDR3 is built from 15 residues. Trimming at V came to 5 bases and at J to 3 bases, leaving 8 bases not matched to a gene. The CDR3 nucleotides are TGTGCCAGCAGGCCCCCGGGACTAGGGACAGATACGCAGTATTTT. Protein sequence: CASRPPGLGTDTQYF.

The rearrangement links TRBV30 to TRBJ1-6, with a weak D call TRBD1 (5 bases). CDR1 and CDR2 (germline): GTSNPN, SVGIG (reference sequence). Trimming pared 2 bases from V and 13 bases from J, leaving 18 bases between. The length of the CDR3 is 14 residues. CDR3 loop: CAWSPGTAGWPLHF. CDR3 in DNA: TGTGCCTGGAGTCCTGGGACTGCAGGTTGGCCCCTCCACTTT. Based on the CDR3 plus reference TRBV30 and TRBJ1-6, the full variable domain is SQTIHQWPATLVQPVGSPLSLECTVEGTSNPNLYWYRQAAGRGLQLLFYSVGIGQISSEVPQNLSASRPQDRQFILSSKKLLLSDSGFYLCAWSPGTAGWPLHFGNGTRLTVT.

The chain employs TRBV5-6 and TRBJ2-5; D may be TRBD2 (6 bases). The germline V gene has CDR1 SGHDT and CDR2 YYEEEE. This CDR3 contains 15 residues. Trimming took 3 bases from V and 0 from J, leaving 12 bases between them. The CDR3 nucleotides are TGTGCCAGCAGCTCGGTCCTAGCGTACCAAGAGACCCAGTACTTC. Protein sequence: CASSSVLAYQETQYF.

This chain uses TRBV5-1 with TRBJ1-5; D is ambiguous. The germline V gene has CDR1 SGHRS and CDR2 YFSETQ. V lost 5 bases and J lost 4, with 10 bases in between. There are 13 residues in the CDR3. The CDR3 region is CASSPLMNQPQHF. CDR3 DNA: TGCGCCAGCAGTCCCTTAATGAATCAGCCCCAGCATTTT.

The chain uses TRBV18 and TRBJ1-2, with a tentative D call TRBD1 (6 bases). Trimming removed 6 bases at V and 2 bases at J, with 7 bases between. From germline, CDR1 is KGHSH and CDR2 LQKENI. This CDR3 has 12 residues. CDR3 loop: CASSQGNYGYTF. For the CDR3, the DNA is TGTGCCAGCTCGCAGGGGAACTATGGCTACACCTTC.

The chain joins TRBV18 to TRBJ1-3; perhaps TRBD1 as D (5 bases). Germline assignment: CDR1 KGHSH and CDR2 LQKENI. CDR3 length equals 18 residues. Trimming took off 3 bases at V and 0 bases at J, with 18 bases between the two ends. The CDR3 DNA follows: TGTGCCAGCTCACCCCCTCCAAGGGGATCTAACTCTGGAAACACCATATATTTT. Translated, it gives CASSPPPRGSNSGNTIYF.

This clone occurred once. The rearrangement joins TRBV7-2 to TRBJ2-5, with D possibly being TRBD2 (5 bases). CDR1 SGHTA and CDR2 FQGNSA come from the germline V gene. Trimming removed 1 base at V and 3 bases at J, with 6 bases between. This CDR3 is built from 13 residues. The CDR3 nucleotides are TGTGCCAGCAGCTTAGAGCGGAAAGAGACCCAGTACTTC. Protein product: CASSLERKETQYF.

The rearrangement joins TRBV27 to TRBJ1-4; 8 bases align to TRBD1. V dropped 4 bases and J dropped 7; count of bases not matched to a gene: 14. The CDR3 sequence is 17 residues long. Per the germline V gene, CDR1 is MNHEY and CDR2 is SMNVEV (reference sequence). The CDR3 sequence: CASSSAYDTGGIEKLFF. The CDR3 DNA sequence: TGTGCCAGCAGTTCCGCCTATGATACAGGGGGGATTGAAAAACTGTTTTTT.

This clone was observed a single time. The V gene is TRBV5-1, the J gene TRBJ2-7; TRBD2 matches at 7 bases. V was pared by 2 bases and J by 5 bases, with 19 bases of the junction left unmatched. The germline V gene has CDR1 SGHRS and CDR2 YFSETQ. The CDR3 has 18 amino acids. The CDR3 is CASSLGAGNGGPGDEQYF. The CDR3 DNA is TGCGCCAGCAGCTTAGGAGCGGGGAACGGGGGACCGGGCGACGAGCAGTACTTC.

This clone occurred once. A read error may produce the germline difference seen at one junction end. This CDR3 reads CASSPDPPLTMATPDVGVF. CDR3 sequence (DNA): TGTGCCAGCAGTCCCGATCCGCCTTTAACTATGGCTACACCTGATGTAGGTGTTTTC. The chain combines TRBV27 with TRBJ1-2, with D unresolved. The CDR3 covers 19 residues. Germline V gives CDR1 MNHEY, CDR2 SMNVEV (reference sequence).

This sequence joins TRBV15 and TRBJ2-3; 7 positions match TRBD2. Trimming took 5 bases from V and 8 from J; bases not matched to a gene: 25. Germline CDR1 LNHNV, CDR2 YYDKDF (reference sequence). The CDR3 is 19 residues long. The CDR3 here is CATSLEPIGRGARGGTQYF. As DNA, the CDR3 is TGTGCCACCAGCCTCGAACCAATCGGGAGAGGGGCCCGCGGGGGTACGCAGTATTTT.

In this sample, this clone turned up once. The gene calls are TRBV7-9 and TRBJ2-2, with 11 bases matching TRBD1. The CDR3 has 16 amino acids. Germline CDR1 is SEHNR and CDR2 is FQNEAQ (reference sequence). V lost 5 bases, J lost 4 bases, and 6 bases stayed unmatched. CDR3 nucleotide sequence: TGTGCCAGCAGCCCATGGACAGGGGGCGTCACCGGGGAGCTGTTTTTT. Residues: CASSPWTGGVTGELFF.

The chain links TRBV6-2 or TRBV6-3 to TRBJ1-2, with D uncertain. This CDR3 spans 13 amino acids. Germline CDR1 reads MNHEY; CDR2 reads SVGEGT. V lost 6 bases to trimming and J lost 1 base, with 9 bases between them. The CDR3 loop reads CASSQQYNYGYTF. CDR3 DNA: TGTGCCAGCAGCCAACAATATAACTATGGCTACACCTTC.

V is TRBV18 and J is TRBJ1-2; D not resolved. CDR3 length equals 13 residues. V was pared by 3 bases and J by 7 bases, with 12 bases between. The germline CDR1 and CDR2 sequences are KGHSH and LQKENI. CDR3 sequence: CASSPKAEVGYTF. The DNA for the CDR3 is TGTGCCAGCTCACCGAAGGCAGAGGTTGGCTACACCTTC.

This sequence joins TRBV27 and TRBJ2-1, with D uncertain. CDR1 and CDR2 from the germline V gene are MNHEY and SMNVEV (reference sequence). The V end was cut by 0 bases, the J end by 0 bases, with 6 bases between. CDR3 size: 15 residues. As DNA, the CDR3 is TGTGCCAGCAGTTTATCCTCGAGCTCCTACAATGAGCAGTTCTTC. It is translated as CASSLSSSSYNEQFF.

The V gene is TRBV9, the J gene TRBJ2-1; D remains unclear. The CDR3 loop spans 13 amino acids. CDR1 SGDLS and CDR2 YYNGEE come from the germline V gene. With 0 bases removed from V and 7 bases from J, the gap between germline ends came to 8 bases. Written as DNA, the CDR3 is TGTGCCAGCAGCGTAGCGGGTGGGAATGAGCAGTTCTTC. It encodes CASSVAGGNEQFF.

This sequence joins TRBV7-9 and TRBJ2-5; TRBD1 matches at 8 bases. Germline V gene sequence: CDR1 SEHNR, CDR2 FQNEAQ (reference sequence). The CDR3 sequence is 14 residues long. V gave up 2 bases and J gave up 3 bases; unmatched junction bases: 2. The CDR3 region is CASSLMTGEETQYF. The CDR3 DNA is TGTGCCAGCAGCTTAATGACAGGGGAAGAGACCCAGTACTTC.

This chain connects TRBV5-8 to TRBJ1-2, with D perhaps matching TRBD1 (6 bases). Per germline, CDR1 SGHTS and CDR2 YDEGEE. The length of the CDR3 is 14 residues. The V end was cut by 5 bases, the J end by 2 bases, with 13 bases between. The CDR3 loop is CASSLKTGNYGYTF. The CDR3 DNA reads TGTGCCAGCAGTTTGAAGACAGGAAACTATGGCTACACCTTC.

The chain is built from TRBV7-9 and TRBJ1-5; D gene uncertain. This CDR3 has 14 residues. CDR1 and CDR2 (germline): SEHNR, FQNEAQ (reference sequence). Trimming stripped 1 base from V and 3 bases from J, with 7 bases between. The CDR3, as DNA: TGTGCCAGCAGCTTAGGGCCGTACAATCAGCCCCAGCATTTT. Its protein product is CASSLGPYNQPQHF. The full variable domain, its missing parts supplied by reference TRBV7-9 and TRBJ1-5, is DTGVSQNPRHKITKRGQNVTFRCDPISEHNRLYWYRQTLGQGPEFLTYFQNEAQLEKSRLLSDRFSAERPKGSFSTLEIQRTEQGDSAMYLCASSLGPYNQPQHFGDGTRLSIL.

This CDR3 is CASSPGRAGANVLTF. CDR3 in DNA: TGTGCCAGCTCACCCGGCAGGGCTGGGGCCAACGTCCTGACTTTC. The chain is built from TRBV18 and TRBJ2-6; D possibly corresponds to TRBD1 (5 bases). The CDR3 consists of 15 residues. V shed 3 bases and J shed 2 bases, with 8 bases lying between them. Per germline, CDR1 KGHSH and CDR2 LQKENI.